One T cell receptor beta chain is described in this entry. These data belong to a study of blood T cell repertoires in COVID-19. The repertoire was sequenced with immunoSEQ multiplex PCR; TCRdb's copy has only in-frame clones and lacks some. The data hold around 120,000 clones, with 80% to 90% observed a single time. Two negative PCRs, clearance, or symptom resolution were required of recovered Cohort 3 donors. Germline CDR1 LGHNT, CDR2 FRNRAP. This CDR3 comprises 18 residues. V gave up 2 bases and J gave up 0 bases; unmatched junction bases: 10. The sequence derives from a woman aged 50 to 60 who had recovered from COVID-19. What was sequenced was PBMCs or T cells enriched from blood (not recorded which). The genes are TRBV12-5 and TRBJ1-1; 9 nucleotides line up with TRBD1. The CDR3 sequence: CASGLYLHGTGLNTEAFF. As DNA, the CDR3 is TGTGCTAGTGGTTTGTACCTTCACGGGACAGGGTTGAACACTGAAGCTTTCTTT.